In its sample, the clone carrying this T cell receptor (beta chain) was seen many times. Thyroid ultrasound and orbital computed tomography, with clinical symptoms and serum thyroxine and TRAb, informed diagnoses. The record originates from a study of T cells in Graves' hyperthyroidism and ophthalmopathy. Study-level background: Before any treatment, at initial diagnosis, peripheral blood was collected.

RNA transcripts provided the source from which TCR beta CDR3 regions were amplified. HTBI primers were employed in a first-round RT-PCR of the TCR CDR3. MiXCR was run by TCRdb on the multiplex PCR reads, yielding one entry per CDR3 protein. Of approximately 300,000 distinct CDR3 sequences in the sample, approximately 16% were seen once. Germline V lookup: CDR1 LGHNT, CDR2 FRNRAP. The CDR3 runs 15 residues. The V and J ends lost 4 bases and 4 bases respectively, with 17 bases between them. Material for sequencing was blood. The receptor was isolated from a man aged 25-45 years with Graves' hyperthyroidism. The V gene is TRBV12-5, the J gene TRBJ2-7; D call uncertain. The DNA for the CDR3 is TGTGCTAGTGGTTCTGGGCGTGGGGTCCCTTACGAGCAGTACTTC. Protein: CASGSGRGVPYEQYF.